Below are 14 T cell receptor beta chains sequenced from a single sample in a study of T cells in Graves' hyperthyroidism and ophthalmopathy. The CDR3 regions of TCR beta were amplified from RNA transcripts. The HTBI primer set drove a first-round RT-PCR of the TCR CDR3. Via MiXCR, TCRdb re-called the multiplex PCR reads, giving one row per CDR3 protein. The sample carries 300,000 to 500,000 distinct CDR3 sequences, 15% recorded once. Sequenced: blood. These receptors were obtained from a woman in her 30s with Graves' hyperthyroidism.

The chain uses TRBV20-1 and TRBJ2-4; 9 nucleotides align to TRBD1. V trimming: 6 bases; J trimming: 1 base; junction bases outside the gene matches: 4. The length of the CDR3 is 14 residues. Germline CDR1 is DFQATT and CDR2 is SNEGSKA (reference sequence). The CDR3 region has the DNA TGCAGTGCAAACAGGGGGCTGGCCAAAAACATTCAGTACTTC. Amino acids: CSANRGLAKNIQYF.

This sequence joins TRBV4-1 and TRBJ2-7; 7 nucleotides match TRBD1. This CDR3 spans 15 amino acids. With V trimmed by 3 bases and J by 3 bases, 8 bases remained unmatched. The germline CDR1 and CDR2 sequences are MGHRA and YSYEKL. CDR3: CASSHRQGLYYEQYF. CDR3 in DNA: TGCGCCAGCAGCCACCGACAGGGCCTTTACTACGAGCAGTACTTC.

The sample holds many counts of this clonotype. The rearrangement uses TRBV28 and TRBJ1-2; D is undetermined. Germline CDR1 reads MDHEN; CDR2 reads SYDVKM. The V and J ends lost 2 bases and 8 bases respectively, with 12 bases between them. The CDR3 spans 13 residues. The chain's CDR3 is CASSLGGGSGYTF. The CDR3, as DNA: TGTGCCAGCAGTTTAGGAGGAGGGAGCGGCTACACCTTC.

Many counts were recorded for this clonotype. The rearrangement joins TRBV29-1 to TRBJ2-1, with 12 bases identical to TRBD2. Germline V CDR1 and CDR2: SQVTM, ANQGSEA. The CDR3 covers 16 residues. With 3 bases clipped from V and 8 bases from J, the junction kept 11 bases outside the gene matches. CDR3 bases: TGCAGCGTTGAGAAGACTAGCGGGAGTTTCGGCTATGAGCAGTTCTTC. Translated: CSVEKTSGSFGYEQFF.

This clonotype was observed a few times. The rearrangement uses TRBV5-1 and TRBJ2-5, with D unclear. V lost 0 bases and J lost 5, with 11 bases in between. The CDR3 is 14 amino acids. Germline-derived CDR1 and CDR2 are SGHRS and YFSETQ. The CDR3 DNA reads TGCGCCAGCAGCTTGGCCATATCGAGGGAGACCCAGTACTTC. Translation gives CASSLAISRETQYF.

This clonotype was seen ten or more times. This chain joins TRBV18 and TRBJ2-1; the D gene could be TRBD1 or TRBD2 (5 bases each). CDR1 is KGHSH, CDR2 LQKENI, per germline. The CDR3 has 14 amino acids. Trimming took off 6 bases at V and 1 base at J, with 10 bases between the two ends. This CDR3 reads CASSPGPSYNEQFF. CDR3 DNA sequence: TGTGCCAGCTCCCCGGGACCATCCTACAATGAGCAGTTCTTC.

This clonotype was detected ten times or more. This chain links TRBV28 with TRBJ2-1; 11 bases map to TRBD2. CDR3 size: 14 residues. The ends lost 11 bases at V and 9 bases at J; junction bases unmatched: 12. The germline V gene has CDR1 MDHEN and CDR2 SYDVKM. Here the CDR3 reads CADPTSGSFSEQFF. The CDR3 DNA follows: TGTGCCGACCCAACTAGCGGGAGTTTTAGTGAGCAGTTCTTC.

This chain uses TRBV3-1 with TRBJ1-2; 8 nucleotides agree with TRBD1. Germline trimming cut 3 bases from V and 2 bases from J; bases unmatched to any gene: 2. Germline V gives CDR1 LGHDT, CDR2 YNNKEL (reference sequence). The CDR3 length is 14 residues. The CDR3: CASSQTGANYGYTF. The CDR3 bases are TGTGCCAGCAGCCAGACAGGGGCCAACTATGGCTACACCTTC.

This clonotype showed up just a few times. The rearrangement joins TRBV7-2 to TRBJ2-6; 11 bases fit TRBD1. Germline V gene sequence: CDR1 SGHTA, CDR2 FQGNSA. V gave up 0 bases and J gave up 1 base; unmatched junction bases: 5. The CDR3 covers 19 residues. CDR3 amino acids: CASSLARTGGPSGANVLTF. Written as DNA, the CDR3 is TGTGCCAGCAGCTTAGCCCGGACAGGGGGCCCGTCTGGGGCCAACGTCCTGACTTTC.

This clonotype was observed a few times. The chain links TRBV13 to TRBJ1-1; D remains ambiguous. The germline CDR1 and CDR2 sequences are PRHDT and FYEKMQ (reference sequence). Between the trimmed V and J ends, which lost 3 bases and 5 bases, there was a span of 10 bases. This CDR3 has 13 residues. The CDR3 nucleotides read TGTGCCAGCAGCTTTTTAGGGCTGACTGAAGCTTTCTTT. Its protein product is CASSFLGLTEAFF.

This clonotype appeared many times. The chain employs TRBV12-3 or TRBV12-4 and TRBJ1-2; D ambiguous. Trimming took off 7 bases at V and 13 bases at J, with 22 bases between the two ends. The CDR3 totals 13 residues. The CDR3 here is CASTLAPDYGCTF. The CDR3 coding sequence is TGTGCCAGCACCCTGGCACCAGATTATGGATGCACCTTC.

The chain recombines TRBV10-2 with TRBJ2-2; unclear D gene. Trimming pared 2 bases from V and 1 base from J, leaving 14 bases between. From germline, CDR1 is WSHSY and CDR2 SAAADI. The CDR3 sequence is 17 residues long. The CDR3 DNA sequence: TGCGCCAGCAGTGAGACCCCTACCTGGGGGAACACCGGGGAGCTGTTTTTT. Amino acids: CASSETPTWGNTGELFF.

The V and J genes are TRBV3-1 and TRBJ1-2; D not certain. CDR3 size: 12 residues. V shed 3 bases and J shed 4 bases, with 6 bases lying between them. Germline CDR1 LGHDT, CDR2 YNNKEL (reference sequence). In DNA, the CDR3 is TGTGCCAGCAGCCACTCTCCCTATGGCTACACCTTC. This sequence encodes CASSHSPYGYTF.

This clonotype was recorded many times. The gene calls are TRBV10-1 and TRBJ2-1, with 14 bases lining up with TRBD2. The V segment lost 4 bases and the J segment 0 bases; nucleotides outside the gene matches: 2. CDR3 length equals 17 residues. From germline, CDR1 is WNHNN and CDR2 SYGVQD (reference sequence). The CDR3 DNA follows: TGCGCCAGCAGTGGGACTAGCGGGAGGTACTCCTACAATGAGCAGTTCTTC. Amino acids: CASSGTSGRYSYNEQFF.